The present TCR beta chain was sequenced within a study of blood T cell repertoires in COVID-19. Clones were sequenced by immunoSEQ multiplex PCR, and TCRdb holds only the in-frame ones, with some missing. This sample has around 68,000 clones, with around 87% found just once. CDR1 is LNHDA and CDR2 is SQIVND in the germline V gene (reference sequence). This CDR3 contains 19 residues. Trimming took 3 bases from V and 3 from J; bases not matched to a gene: 6. The sample taken for sequencing was peripheral blood. The TCR originated in a man aged 50 to 60 with active COVID-19. The chain has TRBV19 and TRBJ2-6; 15 bases match TRBD2. The CDR3 nucleotides read TGTGCCAGTAGTATTACGTGGACTAGCGGGAGGGGTGGGGCCAACGTCCTGACTTTC. This codes for CASSITWTSGRGGANVLTF.